This T cell receptor (beta chain) was retrieved from a study of OX40 agonist ivuxolimab in advanced cancers. Study in general: Patients in the trial were receiving intravenous ivuxolimab every 2 weeks, at doses of 0.01 to 10 mg/kg. Prior anti-PD-1, anti-PD-L1 or anti-CTLA-4 therapy did not bar entry, and approximately 40% had some. Whole-study results and caveats: By week 6 at 0.1 to 3.0 mg/kg, blood CD4+ and CD8+ T cells had expanded clonally. CD8+ T cells (on average) carried more expanded clones than CD4+ T cells.

With regard to this clone: Antigen specificity is unknown.

Using immunoSEQ multiplex PCR, the repertoire was profiled, and TCRdb retains in-frame clones only, with some absent. The data show about 20,000 clones, with approximately 82% seen just once and 45% to 55% held by the top ten. Between the trimmed V and J ends, which lost 0 bases and 0 bases, there was a span of 7 bases. Germline V gives CDR1 SGDLS, CDR2 YYNGEE. The CDR3 covers 14 residues. The J gene is TRBJ2-7, the V gene TRBV9; no firm D call. The sample here was CD4+ or CD8+ T cells sorted from blood, taken in a trial of the OX40 agonist ivuxolimab. This TCR came from an adult with an advanced solid tumor such as melanoma, head and neck, liver or kidney cancer. Here the CDR3 DNA reads TGTGCCAGCAGCGTAGGAGCCAACTCCTACGAGCAGTACTTC. It codes for CASSVGANSYEQYF.